This T cell receptor beta chain was sequenced during a study of blood T cell repertoires in COVID-19. Per the original data handling: By means of reference gene primer amplification, nucleated cell counts were estimated. Assay: immunoSEQ multiplex PCR; the TCRdb copy retains only in-frame clones and omits some. Clonal size and the V and J genes are those of that table, whereas D and trimming came from the DNA. The sample lists approximately 61,000 clones, roughly 84% occurring once. After removal of 6 bases from V and 2 bases from J, the junction contained 4 bases not matched to a gene. CDR3 size: 13 residues.

Sequencing was performed on peripheral blood. The chain combines TRBV12-3 or TRBV12-4 with TRBJ2-7; TRBD2 matches 7 bases. The source is a middle-aged man with COVID-19, enrolled during active disease. The CDR3 DNA reads as TGTGCCAGCAGCCTAGCGGACGCCTACGAGCAGTACTTC. Amino acid sequence: CASSLADAYEQYF.